The clone carrying this T cell receptor (beta chain) has just a few counts. The entry originates in a study of blood T cells in healthy people across ages. From germline, CDR1 is SGDLS and CDR2 YYNGEE. V was pared by 3 bases and J by 2 bases, with 9 bases between. CDR3 length equals 13 residues. Alongside a J-beta primer mix, a sample-barcoded 5' primer served in a second PCR lasting about 6 to 11 cycles. A template-switch adaptor with 12 random nucleotides tagged each cDNA molecule. TCRdb fed the 5' RACE reads into MiXCR, producing one record per CDR3 protein. Among some 850,000 distinct CDR3 sequences listed, 20% to 30% were seen once. Drawing of peripheral blood yielded about 10 milliliters from each donor. This same sample was also taken into another study, of T cells of mothers and their children. That study adds: Related mother-child pairs shared marginally more repertoire than unrelated pairs, though not significantly.

The J gene is TRBJ2-7, the V gene TRBV9; D perhaps matches TRBD1 (5 bases). The sequence was obtained from a boy between 10 and 17 years old in good health. Sample: blood. The CDR3 sequence is CASSGTNPYEQYF. DNA of the CDR3: TGTGCCAGCAGCGGGACAAATCCCTACGAGCAGTACTTC.